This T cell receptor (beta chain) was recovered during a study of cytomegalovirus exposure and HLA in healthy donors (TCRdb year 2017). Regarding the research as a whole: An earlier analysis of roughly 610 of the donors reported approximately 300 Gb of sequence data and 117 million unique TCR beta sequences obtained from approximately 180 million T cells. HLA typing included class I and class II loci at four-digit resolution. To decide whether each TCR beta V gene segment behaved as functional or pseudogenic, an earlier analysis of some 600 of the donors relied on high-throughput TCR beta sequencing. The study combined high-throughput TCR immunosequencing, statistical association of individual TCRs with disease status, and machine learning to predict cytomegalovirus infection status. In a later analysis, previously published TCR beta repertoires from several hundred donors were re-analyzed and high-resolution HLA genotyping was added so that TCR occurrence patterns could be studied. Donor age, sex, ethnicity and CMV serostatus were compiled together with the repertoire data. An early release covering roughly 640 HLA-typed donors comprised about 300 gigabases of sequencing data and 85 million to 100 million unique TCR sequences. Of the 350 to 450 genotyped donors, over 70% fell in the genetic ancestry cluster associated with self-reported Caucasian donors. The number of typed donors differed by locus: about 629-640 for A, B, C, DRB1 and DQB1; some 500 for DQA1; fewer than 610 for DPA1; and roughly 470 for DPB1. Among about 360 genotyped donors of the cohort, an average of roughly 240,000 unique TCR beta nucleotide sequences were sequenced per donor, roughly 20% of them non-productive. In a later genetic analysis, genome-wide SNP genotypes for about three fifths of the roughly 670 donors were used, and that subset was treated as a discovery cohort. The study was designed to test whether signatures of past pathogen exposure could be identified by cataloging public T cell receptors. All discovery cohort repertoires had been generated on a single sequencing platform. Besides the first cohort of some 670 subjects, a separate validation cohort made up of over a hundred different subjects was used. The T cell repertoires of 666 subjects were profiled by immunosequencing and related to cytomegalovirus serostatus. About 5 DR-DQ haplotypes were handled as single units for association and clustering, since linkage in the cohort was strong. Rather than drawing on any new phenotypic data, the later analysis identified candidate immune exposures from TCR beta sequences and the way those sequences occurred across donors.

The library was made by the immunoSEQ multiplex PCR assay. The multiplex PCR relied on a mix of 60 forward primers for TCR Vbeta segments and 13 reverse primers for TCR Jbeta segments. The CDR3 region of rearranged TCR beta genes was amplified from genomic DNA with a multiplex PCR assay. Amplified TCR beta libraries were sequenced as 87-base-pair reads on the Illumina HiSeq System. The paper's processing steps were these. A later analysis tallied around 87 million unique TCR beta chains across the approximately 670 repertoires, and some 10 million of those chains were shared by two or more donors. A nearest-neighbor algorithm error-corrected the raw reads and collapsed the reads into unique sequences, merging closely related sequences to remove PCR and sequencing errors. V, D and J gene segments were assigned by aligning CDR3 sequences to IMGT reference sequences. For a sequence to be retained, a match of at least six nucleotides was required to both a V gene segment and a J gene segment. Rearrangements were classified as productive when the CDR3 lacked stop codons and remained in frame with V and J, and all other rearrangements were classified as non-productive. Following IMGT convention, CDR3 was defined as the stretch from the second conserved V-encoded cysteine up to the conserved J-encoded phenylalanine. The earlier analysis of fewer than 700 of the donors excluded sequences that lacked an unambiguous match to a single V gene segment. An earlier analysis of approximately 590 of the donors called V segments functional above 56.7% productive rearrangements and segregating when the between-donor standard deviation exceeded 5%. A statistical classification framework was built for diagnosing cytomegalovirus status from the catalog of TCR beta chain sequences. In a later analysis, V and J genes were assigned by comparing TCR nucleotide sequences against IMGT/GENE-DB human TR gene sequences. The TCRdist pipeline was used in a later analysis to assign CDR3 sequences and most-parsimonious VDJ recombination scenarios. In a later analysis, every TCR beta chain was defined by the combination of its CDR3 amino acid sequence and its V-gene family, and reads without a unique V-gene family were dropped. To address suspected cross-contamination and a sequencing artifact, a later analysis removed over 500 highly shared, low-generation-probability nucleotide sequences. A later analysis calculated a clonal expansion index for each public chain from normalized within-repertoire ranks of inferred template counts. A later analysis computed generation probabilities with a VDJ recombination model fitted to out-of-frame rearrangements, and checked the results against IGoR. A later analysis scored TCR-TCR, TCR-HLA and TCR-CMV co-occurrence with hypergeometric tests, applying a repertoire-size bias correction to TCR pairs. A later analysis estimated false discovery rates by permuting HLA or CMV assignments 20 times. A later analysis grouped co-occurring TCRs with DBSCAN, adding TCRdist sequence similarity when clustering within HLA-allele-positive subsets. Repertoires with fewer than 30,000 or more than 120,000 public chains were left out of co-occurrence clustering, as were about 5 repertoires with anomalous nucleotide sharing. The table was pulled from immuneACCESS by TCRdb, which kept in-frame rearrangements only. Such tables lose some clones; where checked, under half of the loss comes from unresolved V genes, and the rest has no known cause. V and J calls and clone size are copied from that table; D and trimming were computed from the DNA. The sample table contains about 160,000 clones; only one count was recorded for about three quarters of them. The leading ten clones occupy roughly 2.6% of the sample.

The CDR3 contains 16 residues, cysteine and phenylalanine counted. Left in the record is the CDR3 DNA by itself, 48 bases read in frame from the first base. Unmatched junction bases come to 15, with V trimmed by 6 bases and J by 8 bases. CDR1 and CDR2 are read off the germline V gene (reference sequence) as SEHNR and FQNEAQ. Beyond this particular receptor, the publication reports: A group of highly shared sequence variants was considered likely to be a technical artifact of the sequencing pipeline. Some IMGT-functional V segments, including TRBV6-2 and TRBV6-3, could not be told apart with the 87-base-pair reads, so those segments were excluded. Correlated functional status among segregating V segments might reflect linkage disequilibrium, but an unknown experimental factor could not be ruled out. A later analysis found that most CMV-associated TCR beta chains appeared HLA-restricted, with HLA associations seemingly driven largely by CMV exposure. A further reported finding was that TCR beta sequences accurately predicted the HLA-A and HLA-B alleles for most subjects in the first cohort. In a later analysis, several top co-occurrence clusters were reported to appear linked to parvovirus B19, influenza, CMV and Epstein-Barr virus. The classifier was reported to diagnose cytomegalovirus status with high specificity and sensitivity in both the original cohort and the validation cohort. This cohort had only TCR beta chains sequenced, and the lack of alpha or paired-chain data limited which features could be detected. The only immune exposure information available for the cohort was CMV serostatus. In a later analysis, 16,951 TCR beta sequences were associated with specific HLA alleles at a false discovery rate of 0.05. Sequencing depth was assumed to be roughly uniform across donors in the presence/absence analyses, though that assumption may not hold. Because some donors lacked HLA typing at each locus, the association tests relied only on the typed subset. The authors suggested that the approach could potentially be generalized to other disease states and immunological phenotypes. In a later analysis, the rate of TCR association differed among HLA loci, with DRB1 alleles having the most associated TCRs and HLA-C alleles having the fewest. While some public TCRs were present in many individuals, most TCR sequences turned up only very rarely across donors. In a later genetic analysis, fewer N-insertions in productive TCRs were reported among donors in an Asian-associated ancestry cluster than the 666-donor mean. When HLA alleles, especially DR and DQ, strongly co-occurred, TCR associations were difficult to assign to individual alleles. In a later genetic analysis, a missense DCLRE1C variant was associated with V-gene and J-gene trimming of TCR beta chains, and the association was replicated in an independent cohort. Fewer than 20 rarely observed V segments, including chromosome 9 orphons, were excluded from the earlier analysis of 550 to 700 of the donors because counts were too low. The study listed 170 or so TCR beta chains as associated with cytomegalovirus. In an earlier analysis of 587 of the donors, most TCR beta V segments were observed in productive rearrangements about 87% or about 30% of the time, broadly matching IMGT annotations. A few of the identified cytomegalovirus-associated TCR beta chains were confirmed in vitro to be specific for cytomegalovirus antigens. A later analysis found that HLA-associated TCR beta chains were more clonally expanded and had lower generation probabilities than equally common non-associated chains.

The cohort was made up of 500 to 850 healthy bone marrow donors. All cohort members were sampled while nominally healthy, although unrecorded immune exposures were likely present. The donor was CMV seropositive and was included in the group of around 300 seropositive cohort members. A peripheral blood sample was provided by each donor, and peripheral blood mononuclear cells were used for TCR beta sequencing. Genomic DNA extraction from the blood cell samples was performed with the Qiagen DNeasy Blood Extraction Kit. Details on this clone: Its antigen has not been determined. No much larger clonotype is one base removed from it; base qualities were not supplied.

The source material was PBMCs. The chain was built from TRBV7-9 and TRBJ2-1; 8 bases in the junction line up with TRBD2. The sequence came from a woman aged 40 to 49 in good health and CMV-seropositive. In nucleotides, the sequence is TGTGCCAGCAGTCCCCGCACGGGGGGGCCTGGGGATGAGCAGTTCTTC. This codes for CASSPRTGGPGDEQFF. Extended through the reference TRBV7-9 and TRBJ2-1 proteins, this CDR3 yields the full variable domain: DTGVSQNPRHKITKRGQNVTFRCDPISEHNRLYWYRQTLGQGPEFLTYFQNEAQLEKSRLLSDRFSAERPKGSFSTLEIQRTEQGDSAMYLCASSPRTGGPGDEQFFGPGTRLTVL.